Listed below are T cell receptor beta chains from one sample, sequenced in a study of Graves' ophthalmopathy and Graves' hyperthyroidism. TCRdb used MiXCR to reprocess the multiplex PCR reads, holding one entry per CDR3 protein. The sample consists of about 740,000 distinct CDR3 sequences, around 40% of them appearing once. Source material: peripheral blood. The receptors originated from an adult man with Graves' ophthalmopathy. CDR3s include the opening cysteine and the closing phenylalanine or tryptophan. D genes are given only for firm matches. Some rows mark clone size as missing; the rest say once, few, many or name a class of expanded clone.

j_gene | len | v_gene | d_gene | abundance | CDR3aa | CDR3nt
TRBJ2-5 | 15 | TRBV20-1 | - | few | CSARDLSGMRETQYF | TGCAGTGCTAGAGATCTGTCGGGGATGAGGGAGACCCAGTACTTC
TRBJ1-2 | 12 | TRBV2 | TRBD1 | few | CASSWTGESYTF | TGTGCCAGCAGTTGGACAGGGGAAAGCTACACCTTC
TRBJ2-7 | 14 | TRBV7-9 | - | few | CASSLIAGGYEQYF | TGTGCCAGCAGCTTAATAGCCGGGGGCTACGAGCAGTACTTC
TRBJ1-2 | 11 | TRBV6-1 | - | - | CASSEAGVIAF | TGTGCCAGCAGTGAAGCGGGGGTAATCGCCTTC
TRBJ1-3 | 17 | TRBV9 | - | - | CASSVTPQGNSGNTIYF | TGTGCCAGCAGCGTAACCCCACAGGGAAACTCTGGAAACACCATATATTTT
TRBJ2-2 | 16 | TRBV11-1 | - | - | CAWSPLDSANTGELFF | TGTGCCTGGAGTCCCTTGGACAGTGCTAACACCGGGGAGCTGTTTTTT
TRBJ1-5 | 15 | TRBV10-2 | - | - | CASSEPGISNQPRHF | TGCGCCAGCAGTGAACCAGGGATAAGCAATCAGCCCCGGCATTTT
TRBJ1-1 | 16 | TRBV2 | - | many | CASIEGPGDMNTEAFF | TGTGCCAGCATCGAAGGCCCAGGTGATATGAACACTGAAGCTTTCTTT
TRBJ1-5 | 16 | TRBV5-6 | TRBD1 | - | CASSRTGLLRNQPQHF | TGTGCCAGCAGCCGGACAGGGTTACTAAGGAATCAGCCCCAGCATTTT
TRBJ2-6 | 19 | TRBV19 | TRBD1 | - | CASSTLMGQGRAGANVLTF | TGTGCCAGTAGTACCCTCATGGGACAGGGAAGGGCTGGGGCCAACGTCCTGACTTTC
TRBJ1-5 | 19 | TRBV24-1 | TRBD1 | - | CATSDPGTGGAGRNQPQHF | TGTGCCACCAGTGACCCAGGGACAGGGGGCGCGGGACGCAATCAGCCCCAGCATTTT
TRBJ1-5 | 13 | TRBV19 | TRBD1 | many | CASSIAGGQPQHF | TGTGCCAGTAGTATTGCAGGGGGTCAGCCCCAGCATTTT
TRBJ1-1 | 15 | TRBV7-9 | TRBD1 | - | CASSLVGDRVNEAFF | TGTGCCAGCAGCTTAGTTGGGGACAGAGTTAATGAAGCTTTCTTT
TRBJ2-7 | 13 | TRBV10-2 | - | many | CASSDSLAYEQYF | TGCGCCAGCAGTGACAGCCTAGCCTACGAGCAGTACTTC
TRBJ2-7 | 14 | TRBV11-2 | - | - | CASSAGPISYEQYF | TGTGCCAGCAGCGCGGGACCGATATCCTACGAGCAGTACTTC
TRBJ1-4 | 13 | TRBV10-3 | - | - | CASSWDSNEKLFF | TGTGCCAGCAGTTGGGACTCTAATGAAAAACTGTTTTTT
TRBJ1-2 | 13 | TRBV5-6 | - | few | CASSLVGGVGYTF | TGTGCCAGCAGCTTAGTCGGGGGCGTTGGCTACACCTTC
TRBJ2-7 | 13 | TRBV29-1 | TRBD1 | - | CSVGRDSIYEQYF | TGCAGCGTTGGCAGGGACAGTATCTACGAGCAGTACTTC
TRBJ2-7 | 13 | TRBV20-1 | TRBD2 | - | CSQRGGSSYEQYF | TGCAGCCAGCGCGGGGGGAGCTCCTACGAGCAGTACTTC
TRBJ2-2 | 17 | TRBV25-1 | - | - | CASSLYGRQGGTGELFF | TGTGCCAGCAGCTTATATGGTCGGCAGGGTGGCACCGGGGAGCTGTTTTTT
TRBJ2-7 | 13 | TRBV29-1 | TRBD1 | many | CSVAGQTPYEQYF | TGCAGCGTTGCGGGACAGACCCCCTACGAGCAGTACTTC
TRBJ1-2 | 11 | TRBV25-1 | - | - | CASSPRGVGTF | TGTGCCAGCAGCCCCCGGGGGGTTGGCACCTTC
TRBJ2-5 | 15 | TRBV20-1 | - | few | CSAPKVRTSLETQYF | TGCAGTGCCCCCAAGGTTCGGACCTCGCTAGAGACCCAGTACTTC
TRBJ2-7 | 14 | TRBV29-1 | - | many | CSVLILRDNYEQYF | TGCAGCGTGTTGATCCTCCGGGACAACTACGAGCAGTACTTC
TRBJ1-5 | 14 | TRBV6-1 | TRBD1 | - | CASSELQGEAPQHF | TGTGCCAGCAGCGAGTTACAGGGGGAAGCGCCCCAGCATTTT
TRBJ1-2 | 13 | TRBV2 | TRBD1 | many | CASSTGQGHGYTF | TGTGCCAGCAGTACCGGACAGGGACATGGCTACACCTTC
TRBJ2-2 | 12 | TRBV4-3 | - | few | CASSQDTGGLFF | TGCGCCAGCAGCCAAGATACAGGCGGGCTGTTTTTT
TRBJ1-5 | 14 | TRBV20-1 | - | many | CSARKGNSNQPQHF | TGCAGTGCTAGGAAGGGGAATAGCAATCAGCCCCAGCATTTT
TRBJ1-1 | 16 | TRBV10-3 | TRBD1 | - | CSIRGPRQGPNTEAFF | TGCTCCATCCGTGGCCCGCGACAGGGACCGAACACTGAAGCTTTCTTT
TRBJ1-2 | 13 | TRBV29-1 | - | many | CSVELADGYGYTF | TGCAGCGTTGAACTGGCTGACGGCTATGGCTACACCTTC
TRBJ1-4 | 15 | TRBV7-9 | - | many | CASSPPPATNEKLFF | TGTGCCAGCAGCCCGCCCCCGGCAACTAATGAAAAACTGTTTTTT
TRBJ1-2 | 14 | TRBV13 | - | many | CASSLQGFNYGYTF | TGTGCCAGCAGCTTACAGGGATTTAACTATGGCTACACCTTC
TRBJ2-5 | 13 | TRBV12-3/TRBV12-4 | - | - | CASSLFQGGTQYF | TGTGCCAGCAGTTTGTTCCAGGGTGGGACCCAGTACTTC
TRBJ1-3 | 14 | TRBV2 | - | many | CASRLRTAGNTIYF | TGTGCCAGCAGGCTTAGGACAGCTGGAAACACCATATATTTT
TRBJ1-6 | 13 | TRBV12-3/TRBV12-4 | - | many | CASSFPLASPLHF | TGTGCCAGCAGTTTTCCCCTTGCTTCACCCCTCCACTTT
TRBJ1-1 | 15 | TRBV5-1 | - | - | CASSLAAQKYTEAFF | TGCGCCAGCAGCTTGGCCGCACAGAAATATACTGAAGCTTTCTTT
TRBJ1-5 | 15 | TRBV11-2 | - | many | CASSLGGTGNQPQHF | TGTGCCAGCAGCTTAGGGGGGACGGGGAATCAGCCCCAGCATTTT
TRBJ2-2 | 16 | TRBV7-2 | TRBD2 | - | CASSLSRGENTGELFF | TGTGCCAGCAGCTTATCGCGGGGGGAGAACACCGGGGAGCTGTTTTTT
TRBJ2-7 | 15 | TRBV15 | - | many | CATSRDKGPRNEQYF | TGTGCCACCAGCAGAGATAAAGGCCCCCGGAACGAGCAGTACTTC
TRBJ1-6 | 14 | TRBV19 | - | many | CASSTWTANSPLHF | TGTGCCAGTAGTACTTGGACAGCTAATTCACCCCTCCACTTT
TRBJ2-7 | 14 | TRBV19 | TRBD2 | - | CARPTSGSSYEQYF | TGTGCCAGACCCACTAGCGGGAGCTCCTACGAGCAGTACTTC
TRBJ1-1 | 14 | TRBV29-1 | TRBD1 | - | CSADRGSEGNEASF | TGCAGCGCAGACAGGGGGTCGGAGGGAAATGAAGCTTCCTTT
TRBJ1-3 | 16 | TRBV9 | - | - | CASSVEGRTTGNTIYF | TGTGCCAGCAGCGTAGAGGGGCGGACAACTGGAAACACCATATATTTT
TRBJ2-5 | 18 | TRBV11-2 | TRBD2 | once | CASSLSYLGGRDQETQYF | TGTGCCAGCAGCTTATCTTATTTAGGCGGGAGGGACCAAGAGACCCAGTACTTC
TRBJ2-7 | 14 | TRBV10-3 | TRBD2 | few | CAITRAGGRHEQYF | TGTGCCATCACCCGAGCGGGAGGGCGGCACGAGCAGTACTTC
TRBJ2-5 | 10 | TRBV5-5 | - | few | CASSWVAQYF | TGTGCCAGCAGCTGGGTGGCCCAGTACTTC